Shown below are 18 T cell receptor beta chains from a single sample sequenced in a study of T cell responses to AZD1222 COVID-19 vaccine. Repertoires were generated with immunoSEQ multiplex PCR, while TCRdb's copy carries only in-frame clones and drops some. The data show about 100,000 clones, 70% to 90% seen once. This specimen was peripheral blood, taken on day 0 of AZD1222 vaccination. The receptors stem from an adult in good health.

CDR3 loop: CASSLAGYTEAFF. Written as DNA, the CDR3 is TGCGCCAGCAGCTTGGCGGGGTACACTGAAGCTTTCTTT. The V and J genes are TRBV5-1 and TRBJ1-1; no reliable D call. The V gene lost 0 bases and the J gene lost 3 bases, with 6 bases spanning the gap. Germline CDR1 is SGHRS and CDR2 is YFSETQ. This CDR3 contains 13 residues.

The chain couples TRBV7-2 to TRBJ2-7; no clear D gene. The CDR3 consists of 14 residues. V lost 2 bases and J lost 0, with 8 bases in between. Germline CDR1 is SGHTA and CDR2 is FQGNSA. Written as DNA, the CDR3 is TGTGCCAGCAGCTTACAACGGTACTCCTACGAGCAGTACTTC. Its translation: CASSLQRYSYEQYF.

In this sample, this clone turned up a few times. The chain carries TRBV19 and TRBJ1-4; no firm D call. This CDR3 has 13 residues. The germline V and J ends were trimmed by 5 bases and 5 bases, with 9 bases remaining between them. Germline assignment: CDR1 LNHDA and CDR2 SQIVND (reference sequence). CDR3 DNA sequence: TGTGCCAGTAGTCAATCGGAGAATGAAAAACTGTTTTTT. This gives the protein CASSQSENEKLFF.

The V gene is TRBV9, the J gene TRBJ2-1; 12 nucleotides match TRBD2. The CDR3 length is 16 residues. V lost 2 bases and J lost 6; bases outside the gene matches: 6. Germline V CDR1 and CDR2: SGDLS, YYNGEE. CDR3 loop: CASSVEGLAGPNEQFF. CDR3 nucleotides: TGTGCCAGCAGCGTGGAGGGACTAGCGGGCCCCAATGAGCAGTTCTTC.

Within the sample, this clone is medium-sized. DNA for the CDR3: TGTGCCAGCAGTAACGGACAGGAGAATGAAAAACTGTTTTTT. Its protein product is CASSNGQENEKLFF. The chain recombines TRBV6-2 or TRBV6-3 with TRBJ1-4; the match to TRBD1 covers 7 bases. CDR1 is MNHEY, CDR2 SVGEGT, per germline. The length of the CDR3 is 14 residues. J was trimmed by 5 bases and V by 5 bases; bases with no gene match: 5.

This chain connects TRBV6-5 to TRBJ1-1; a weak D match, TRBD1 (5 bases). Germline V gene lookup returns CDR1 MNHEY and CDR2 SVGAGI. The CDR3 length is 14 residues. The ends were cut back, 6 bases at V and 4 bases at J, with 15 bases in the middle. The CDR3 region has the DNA TGTGCCAGCAGCCCCAGGGAGGTTTCCACTGAAGCTTTCTTT. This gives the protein CASSPREVSTEAFF.

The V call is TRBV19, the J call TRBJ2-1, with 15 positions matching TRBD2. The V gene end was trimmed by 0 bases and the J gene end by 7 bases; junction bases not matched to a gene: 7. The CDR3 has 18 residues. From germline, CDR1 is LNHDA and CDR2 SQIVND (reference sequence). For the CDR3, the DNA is TGTGCCAGTAGTATAGATCACCGGACTAGCGGGAGGGTTAATGAGCAGTTCTTC. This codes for CASSIDHRTSGRVNEQFF. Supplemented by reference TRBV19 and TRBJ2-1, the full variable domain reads DGGITQSPKYLFRKEGQNVTLSCEQNLNHDAMYWYRQDPGQGLRLIYYSQIVNDFQKGDIAEGYSVSREKKESFPLTVTSAQKNPTAFYLCASSIDHRTSGRVNEQFFGPGTRLTVL.

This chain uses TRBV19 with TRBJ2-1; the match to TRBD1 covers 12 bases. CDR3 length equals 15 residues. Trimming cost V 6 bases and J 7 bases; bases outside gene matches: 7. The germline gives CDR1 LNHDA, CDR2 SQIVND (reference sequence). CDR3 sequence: CASSWDRGPANEQFF. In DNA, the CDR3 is TGTGCCAGTAGCTGGGACAGGGGGCCCGCTAATGAGCAGTTCTTC.

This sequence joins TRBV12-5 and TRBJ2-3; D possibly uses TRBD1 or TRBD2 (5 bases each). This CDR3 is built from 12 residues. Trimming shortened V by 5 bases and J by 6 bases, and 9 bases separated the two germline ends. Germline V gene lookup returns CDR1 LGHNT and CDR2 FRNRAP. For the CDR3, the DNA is TGTGCTAGTGGTGAGGGGATGGATACGCAGTATTTT. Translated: CASGEGMDTQYF.

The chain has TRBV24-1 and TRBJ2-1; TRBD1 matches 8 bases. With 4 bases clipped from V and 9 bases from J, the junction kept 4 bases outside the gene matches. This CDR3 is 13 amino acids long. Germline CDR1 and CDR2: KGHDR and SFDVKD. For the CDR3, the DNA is TGTGCCACCAGTGACAGGGGGCTGGGTGAGCAGTTCTTC. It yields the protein CATSDRGLGEQFF.

As DNA, the CDR3 is TGTGCCAGCACCCGTAACACTGAAGCTTTCTTT. Translated, it gives CASTRNTEAFF. The chain couples TRBV12-3 or TRBV12-4 to TRBJ1-1, with no clear D. V was shortened by 7 bases and J by 2 bases, with 5 bases between the two germline ends. CDR3 length equals 11 residues.

The DNA for the CDR3 is TGTGCCAGCAGTTTATGGCAACAGGGCCGGGATGAGCAGTTCTTC. This sequence encodes CASSLWQQGRDEQFF. The chain recombines TRBV28 with TRBJ2-1; D is possibly TRBD1 (6 bases). The CDR3 is 15 residues long. From germline, CDR1 is MDHEN and CDR2 SYDVKM. The V end lost 0 bases, the J end lost 8 bases, and 14 bases lay between the germline ends.

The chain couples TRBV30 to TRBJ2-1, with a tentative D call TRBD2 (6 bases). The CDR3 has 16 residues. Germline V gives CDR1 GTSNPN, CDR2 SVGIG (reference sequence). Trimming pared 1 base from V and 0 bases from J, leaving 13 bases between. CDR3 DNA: TGTGCCTGGAGTGGCGGAGCGGGCGGCTCCTACAATGAGCAGTTCTTC. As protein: CAWSGGAGGSYNEQFF.

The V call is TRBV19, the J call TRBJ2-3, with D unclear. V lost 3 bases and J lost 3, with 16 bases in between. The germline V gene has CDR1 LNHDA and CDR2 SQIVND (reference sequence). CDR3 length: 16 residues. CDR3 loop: CASSIDAPGGTDTQYF. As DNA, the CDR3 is TGTGCCAGTAGTATTGATGCCCCCGGTGGGACAGATACGCAGTATTTT.

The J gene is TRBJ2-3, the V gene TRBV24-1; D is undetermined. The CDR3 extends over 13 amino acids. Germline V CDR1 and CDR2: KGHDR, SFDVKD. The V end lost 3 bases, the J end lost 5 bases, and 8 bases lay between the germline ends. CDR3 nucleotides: TGTGCCACCAGTGATCCCTCGGGAGATACGCAGTATTTT. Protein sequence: CATSDPSGDTQYF.

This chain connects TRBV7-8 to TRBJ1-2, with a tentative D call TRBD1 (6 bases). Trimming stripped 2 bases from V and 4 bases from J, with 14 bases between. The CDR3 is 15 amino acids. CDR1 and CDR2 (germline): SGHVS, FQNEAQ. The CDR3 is CASSLRIQGSYGYTF. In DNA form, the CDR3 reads TGTGCCAGCAGCTTAAGAATTCAGGGGAGCTATGGCTACACCTTC.

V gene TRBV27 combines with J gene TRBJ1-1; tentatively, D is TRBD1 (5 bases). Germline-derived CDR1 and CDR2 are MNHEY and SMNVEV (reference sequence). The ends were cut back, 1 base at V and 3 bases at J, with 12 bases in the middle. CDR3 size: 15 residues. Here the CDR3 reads CASSLYPGLDTEAFF. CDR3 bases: TGTGCCAGCAGTTTATACCCGGGACTTGACACTGAAGCTTTCTTT.

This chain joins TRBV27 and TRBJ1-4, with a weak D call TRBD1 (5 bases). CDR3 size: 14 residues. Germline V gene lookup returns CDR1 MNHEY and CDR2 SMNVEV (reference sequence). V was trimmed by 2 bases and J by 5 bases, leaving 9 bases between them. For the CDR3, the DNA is TGTGCCAGCAGTTTAGACAGTTTAAATGAAAAACTGTTTTTT. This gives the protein CASSLDSLNEKLFF. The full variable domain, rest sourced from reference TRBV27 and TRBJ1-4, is EAQVTQNPRYLITVTGKKLTVTCSQNMNHEYMSWYRQDPGLGLRQIYYSMNVEVTDKGDVPEGYKVSRKEKRNFPLILESPSPNQTSLYFCASSLDSLNEKLFFGSGTQLSVL.